Listed here is a single TCR beta chain. What it binds is unknown. The entry originates in a study of PD-L1 blockade in urothelial cancer. Study summary: Patients had undergone 0 to 3 prior chemotherapy regimens.

Each PCR reaction had synthetic TCR analog templates spiked into it. Sequenced by immunoSEQ multiplex PCR; TCRdb stores in-frame clones only, minus some. The sample carries tens of thousands of clones, roughly 89% recorded once. Germline V lookup: CDR1 SGDLS, CDR2 YYNGEE. V gave up 5 bases and J gave up 6 bases; unmatched junction bases: 9. CDR3 length: 14 amino acids. Time point reported: pretreatment peripheral blood. A total of 1 to 8 samples per patient were collected pretreatment and on-treatment. Overall study results and limits: Below-median pretreatment blood TCR clonality was a predictor of better survival.

The sample consisted of PBMCs, taken around atezolizumab (anti-PD-L1) treatment. This chain links TRBV9 with TRBJ2-7, with 9 bases matching TRBD1. The origin of this receptor is a man between 60 and 75 years old with urothelial cancer. The CDR3 reads CASRAGQGYGEQYF. The DNA for the CDR3 is TGTGCCAGCAGAGCGGGACAGGGATATGGCGAGCAGTACTTC.